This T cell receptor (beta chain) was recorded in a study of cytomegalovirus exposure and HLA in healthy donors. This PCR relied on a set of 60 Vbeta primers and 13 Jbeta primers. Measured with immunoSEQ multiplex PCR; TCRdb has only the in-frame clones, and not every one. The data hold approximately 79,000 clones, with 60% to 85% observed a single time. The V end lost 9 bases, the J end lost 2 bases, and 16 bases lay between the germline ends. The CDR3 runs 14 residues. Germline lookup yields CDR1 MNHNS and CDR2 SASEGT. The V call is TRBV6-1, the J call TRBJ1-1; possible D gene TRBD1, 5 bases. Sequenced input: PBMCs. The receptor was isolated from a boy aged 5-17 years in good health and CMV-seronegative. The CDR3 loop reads CASRSIDRNTEAFF. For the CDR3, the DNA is TGTGCCAGTAGATCCATTGACAGAAACACTGAAGCTTTCTTT.